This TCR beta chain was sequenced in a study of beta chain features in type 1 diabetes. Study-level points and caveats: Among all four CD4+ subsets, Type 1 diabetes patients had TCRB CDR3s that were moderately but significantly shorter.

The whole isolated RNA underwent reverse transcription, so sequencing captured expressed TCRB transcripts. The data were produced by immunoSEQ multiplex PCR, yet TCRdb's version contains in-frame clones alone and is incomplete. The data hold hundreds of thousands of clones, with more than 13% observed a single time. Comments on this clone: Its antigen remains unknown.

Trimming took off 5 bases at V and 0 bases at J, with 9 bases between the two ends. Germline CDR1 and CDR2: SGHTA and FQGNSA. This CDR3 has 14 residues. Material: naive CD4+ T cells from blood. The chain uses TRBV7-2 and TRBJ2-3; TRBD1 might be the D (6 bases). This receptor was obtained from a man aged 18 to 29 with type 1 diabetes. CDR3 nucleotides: TGTGCCAGCAGCCCGGACAGTAGCACAGATACGCAGTATTTT. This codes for CASSPDSSTDTQYF.